This TCR beta chain was sequenced during a study of read filtering for tumor transcriptome and immune sequencing (dated by TCRdb to 2018 to 2020). Broadly, across the study: The cohort was composed of about 18 male and 14 to 15 female patients, with a mean age of around 66 years and an age range of roughly 45 to 80. TCR repertoires obtained by targeted immune repertoire sequencing and by bulk whole-transcriptome sequencing performed on the same bone marrow samples were compared. Whole-transcriptome libraries were prepared with the TruSeq RNA Access Library Prep Kit after DNase treatment. Per sample, about 3.5 to 11 million TCR-region mapped reads were obtained with IR-seq, compared with only 85 to 1273 with RNA-seq. One of the main goals was to work out a read-filtering strategy for immune repertoire data, in particular whether clonotypes backed by only a single read should be removed. By revised international staging, roughly 8 patients were R-ISS I, 16 were R-ISS II and roughly seven were R-ISS III.

What the authors observed across the whole study: IR-seq captured clonotypes at much higher depth and more reliably than RNA-seq, and smaller IR-seq throughput sufficed to identify most shared clonotypes. The correlation between IR-seq and RNA-seq shared clonotype proportions rose when single-read clonotypes were removed. Single-read clonotypes made up approximately 84% of clonotypes but only 3% to 4% of total reads in IR-seq, compared with around 70% of clonotypes and 35% to 55% of reads in RNA-seq. Rather than purified T cells, the sorted CD138-negative fraction was a mixed bone marrow immune population.

Bone marrow was sampled from every patient at the time of active disease. Isolation of bone marrow mononuclear cells was performed by Ficoll-Hypaque density gradient centrifugation. Myeloma plasma cells were removed and CD138-negative cells were obtained by negative selection following labeling with CD138 magnetic microbeads on a MACS separator. Flow cytometry with CD138 antibodies on an Attune NxT was used to check how pure the isolated cells were. Total RNA was extracted with TRIzol reagent and quantified with a NanoDrop spectrophotometer. For each patient, the CD138-negative bone marrow sample underwent paired RNA-seq and IR-seq. TCR libraries were constructed from approximately 360 ng RNA using the Immunoverse kit, and molecular barcoded adaptors covering alpha/delta and beta/gamma chains were employed. TCR library preparation used the same RNA that was used for transcriptome sequencing. Sequencing of TCR libraries was carried out on an Illumina HiSeq 4000 with 2 x 150 cycles. As for how the authors treated the data: Using MiXCR, which included quality filtering and error correction, TCR reads were aligned to human V, D, J and C references and then assembled into CDR3 clonotypes. The tcR package in R was used for analysis of clonotype counts and gene usage diversity. For inspection of raw mapping reads, RNA-seq reads were mapped by STAR aligner version 2.5.3a onto GRCh37 of the human genome. To test the effect of sequencing depth on detected clonotypes, IR-seq fastq files were randomly downsampled using Seqtk 1.3. TCRdb reprocessing: public reads trimmed at Q25 with fastp, clones called with MiXCR, in-frame beta chains kept. CDR3 protein sequences are deduplicated, and each keeps its most common genes and DNA. The V and J calls shown here were made by TCRdb, not taken from the authors' results. This sample holds approximately 65,000 distinct CDR3 sequences; approximately 15% were observed only once. The ten largest clones capture over 40% of the sample.

Notes on this clonotype: What this receptor recognizes is not known. Base qualities are not recorded, but no much larger clone differs from it by a single base.

The germline V gene provides CDR1 SGHRS and CDR2 YFSETQ. Trimming removed 1 base from V and 1 base from J; the gene matches leave 3 bases unexplained. Measured from the cysteine to the phenylalanine, the CDR3 is 15 residues long. Only the CDR3 DNA is retained, 45 bases long and in frame from the first base. The receptor's source is a donor aged 40 or older with multiple myeloma. The sequence is built from TRBV5-1 and TRBJ2-7; a stretch of 9 junction bases matches TRBD2. The sample consisted of a population of CD138-negative cells sorted from bone marrow. According to the study, the label for this sample's cell subset or site signals: bone marrow mononuclear cells depleted of CD138+ plasma/myeloma cells by negative magnetic selection. CDR3 loop: CASSLPGLASYEQYF. The sequence in DNA is TGCGCCAGCAGCTTGCCTGGACTAGCGTCCTACGAGCAGTACTTC. When the CDR3 is completed using the reference TRBV5-1 and TRBJ2-7 genes on either side, the full variable domain is KAGVTQTPRYLIKTRGQQVTLSCSPISGHRSVSWYQQTPGQGLQFLFEYFSETQRNKGNFPGRFSGRQFSNSRSEMNVSTLELGDSALYLCASSLPGLASYEQYFGPGTRLTVT.